This T cell receptor (beta chain) originates from a study of beta chain features in type 1 diabetes. Of note for this clone: The antigen remains unidentified.

Overall study findings and caveats: Shorter TCRB CDR3s, moderately but significantly so, were found in Type 1 diabetes patients in all four CD4+ subsets. PCR may have favored shorter templates equally in patients and controls.

Expressed TCRB transcripts were sequenced, since all the RNA that had been isolated was reverse transcribed. Regulatory, naive and central memory T cell samples averaged approximately 3.5 million reads. Here immunoSEQ multiplex PCR was the method, and the copy in TCRdb shows in-frame clones only, minus some. The sample lists around 130,000 clones, 9% occurring once. The germline V and J ends were trimmed by 0 bases and 3 bases, with 9 bases remaining between them. Germline values: CDR1 SGDLS, CDR2 YYNGEE. This CDR3 has 14 residues. The rearrangement joins TRBV9 to TRBJ2-5; D gene uncertain. The receptor was derived from a man aged 30 to 39 with type 1 diabetes. Material for sequencing was central memory CD4+ T cells from blood. The CDR3 nucleotides are TGTGCCAGCAGCGTAGGGGCCTGGGAAGAGACCCAGTACTTC. Its translation: CASSVGAWEETQYF. The full variable domain, completed using reference TRBV9 and TRBJ2-5, is DSGVTQTPKHLITATGQRVTLRCSPRSGDLSVYWYQQSLDQGLQFLIQYYNGEERAKGNILERFSAQQFPDLHSELNLSSLELGDSALYFCASSVGAWEETQYFGPGTRLLVL.